This entry lists 25 T cell receptor beta chains sequenced from one sample in a study of cytomegalovirus exposure and HLA in healthy donors. PCR involved 60 Vbeta and 13 Jbeta primers. Using immunoSEQ multiplex PCR, the repertoire was profiled, and TCRdb retains in-frame clones only, with some absent. The sample yields roughly 71,000 clones, approximately 67% seen once. The source material was PBMCs. The receptors come from a young man in good health and CMV-seronegative.

This clone was counted only a few times. This chain connects TRBV19 to TRBJ1-2; 8 bases match TRBD1. Germline V CDR1 and CDR2: LNHDA, SQIVND (reference sequence). The CDR3 has 14 residues. V shed 6 bases and J 6 bases; nucleotides not matched to a gene: 9. Here the CDR3 DNA reads TGTGCCAGTAGGGCAAGGTCAGGGGGCGATGGCTACACCTTC. This translates into CASRARSGGDGYTF.

This clone was recorded a few times. The chain recombines TRBV20-1 with TRBJ2-3; TRBD1 might be the D (5 bases). Trimming removed 4 bases from V and 4 bases from J, with 6 bases in between. The CDR3 has 11 amino acids. Germline V lookup: CDR1 DFQATT, CDR2 SNEGSKA (reference sequence). CDR3 DNA sequence: TGCAGTGCTAAACAGGCAGATACGCAGTATTTT. Its translation: CSAKQADTQYF.

The CDR3 DNA reads TGTGCCAGCAGCTCTAGCGGGGGGGCGGGTAATGAGCAGTTCTTC. Translation: CASSSSGGAGNEQFF. The rearrangement links TRBV11-2 to TRBJ2-1, with TRBD2 matching 12 bases. CDR1 SGHAT and CDR2 FQNNGV come from the germline V gene. This CDR3 is built from 15 residues. The V and J ends lost 4 bases and 7 bases, in that order; junction bases with no gene match: 5. Full variable domain (remainder filled in from reference TRBV11-2 and TRBJ2-1): EAGVAQSPRYKIIEKRQSVAFWCNPISGHATLYWYQQILGQGPKLLIQFQNNGVVDDSQLPKDRFSAERLKGVDSTLKIQPAKLEDSAVYLCASSSSGGAGNEQFFGPGTRLTVL.

As concerns this clone: One junction end disagrees with the germline gene, perhaps due to a read error. The V and J genes are TRBV14 and TRBJ1-2, with D unclear. Germline loops: CDR1 SGHDN, CDR2 FVKESK. The CDR3 runs 11 residues. The CDR3 spells CASSQGSEVVF. CDR3 nucleotides: TGTGCCAGCAGCCAAGGGAGTGAAGTTGTTTTC.

For this clone: One end of the junction is discordant with germline, which a read error may explain. The chain joins TRBV7-9 to TRBJ2-3, with 15 bases that match TRBD2. Looked up from germline, CDR1 is SEHNR and CDR2 is FQNEAQ (reference sequence). The CDR3 contains 12 residues. For the CDR3, the DNA is TGTGCCAGCAGCTCCAGGACTAGCGGGGGGGAATTT. It translates to CASSSRTSGGEF.

This clone was counted a single time. This chain uses TRBV4-1 with TRBJ1-6; no firm D call. The V gene lost 0 bases and the J gene lost 6 bases, with 12 bases spanning the gap. The CDR3 extends over 16 amino acids. Germline V gene lookup returns CDR1 MGHRA and CDR2 YSYEKL. The CDR3 bases are TGCGCCAGCAGCCAAGAGGAGGTCTTGGGTAATTCACCCCTCCACTTT. Protein: CASSQEEVLGNSPLHF.

The sample holds a few counts of this clone. V is TRBV6-1 and J is TRBJ2-5, with 10 nucleotides matching TRBD2. The CDR3 extends over 17 amino acids. With 0 bases clipped from V and 5 bases from J, the junction kept 9 bases outside the gene matches. Per germline, CDR1 MNHNS and CDR2 SASEGT. The DNA of the CDR3 is TGTGCCAGCAGTGAAGCCCCCGAGCGGGGGGGATGGGAGACCCAGTACTTC. This encodes CASSEAPERGGWETQYF.

The CDR3 DNA is TGTGCCAGCAGCTTCGACAGGGCAGAGACCCAGTACTTC. It specifies CASSFDRAETQYF. The gene calls are TRBV7-2 and TRBJ2-5; 7 nucleotides line up with TRBD1. Germline V CDR1 and CDR2: SGHTA, FQGNSA. The CDR3 totals 13 residues. The V and J ends lost 3 bases and 4 bases, in that order; junction bases with no gene match: 2.

V is TRBV12-5 and J is TRBJ2-7; weak D call: TRBD1 (5 bases). The CDR3 is 14 amino acids. The germline V gene has CDR1 LGHNT and CDR2 FRNRAP. V dropped 2 bases and J dropped 2 bases, with 10 bases sitting between them. The CDR3 is CASGLSRQTYEQYF. As DNA, the CDR3 is TGTGCTAGTGGTTTGAGCCGACAGACCTACGAGCAGTACTTC.

The chain couples TRBV5-1 to TRBJ2-1; 12 bases align to TRBD2. Germline CDR1 is SGHRS and CDR2 is YFSETQ. The CDR3 has 15 amino acids. The junction had 8 bases not matched to a gene; V was cut back by 5 bases and J by 8 bases. The CDR3 bases are TGCGCCAGCAGTCTCTTAACTAGCGGGGGGCATGAGCAGTTCTTC. Translated, it gives CASSLLTSGGHEQFF.

The table lists this clone with a count of one. This chain connects TRBV7-9 to TRBJ2-2, with TRBD1 matching 9 bases. Germline values: CDR1 SEHNR, CDR2 FQNEAQ (reference sequence). This CDR3 has 16 amino acids. V lost 5 bases to trimming and J lost 4 bases; unmatched junction nucleotides: 8. This chain's CDR3 is CASSPLGTGITGELFF. The CDR3 region has the DNA TGTGCCAGCAGCCCCTTGGGGACAGGGATCACCGGGGAGCTGTTTTTT.

This rearrangement joins TRBV4-2 to TRBJ2-5; TRBD2 agrees at 10 bases. This CDR3 is built from 17 residues. With V trimmed by 1 base and J by 5 bases, 10 bases remained unmatched. The germline V gene has CDR1 LGHNA and CDR2 YNFKEQ. In DNA form, the CDR3 reads TGTGCCAGCAGCCAAGGAACAACTAGCGGGGTTCGGGAGACCCAGTACTTC. The encoded protein is CASSQGTTSGVRETQYF.

The chain uses TRBV6-6 and TRBJ2-7, with TRBD2 as a possible D gene (5 bases). CDR1 is MNHNY, CDR2 SVGAGI, per germline (reference sequence). The CDR3 loop spans 15 amino acids. V was trimmed by 1 base and J by 3 bases, leaving 13 bases between them. CDR3 coding DNA: TGTGCCAGCAGTTACTTGGACGGGGAACTCTACGAGCAGTACTTC. Translated, it gives CASSYLDGELYEQYF.

The rearrangement links TRBV28 to TRBJ2-3, with 11 bases fitting TRBD2. The V segment lost 2 bases and the J segment 5 bases; nucleotides outside the gene matches: 3. The CDR3 has 15 amino acids. The germline V gene encodes CDR1 MDHEN and CDR2 SYDVKM. CDR3 sequence (DNA): TGTGCCAGCAGTTTAATAGCGGGGGGGCGAGATACGCAGTATTTT. It is translated as CASSLIAGGRDTQYF.

The chain combines TRBV11-2 with TRBJ2-2; 10 bases fit TRBD2. Germline lookup yields CDR1 SGHAT and CDR2 FQNNGV. The CDR3 has 16 amino acids. J gave up 4 bases and V 1 base, and 3 bases lay outside the gene matches. Written as DNA, the CDR3 is TGTGCCAGCAGCTTAGTAGCGGGGGGCCCCACCGGGGAGCTGTTTTTT. It codes for CASSLVAGGPTGELFF.

The chain couples TRBV5-4 to TRBJ2-7; a possible D gene is TRBD2 (5 bases). Germline V gene sequence: CDR1 SGHNT, CDR2 YYREEE (reference sequence). The ends were cut back, 4 bases at V and 0 bases at J, with 11 bases in the middle. CDR3 length: 14 residues. The CDR3 protein is CASSPHGDSYEQYF. The CDR3 bases are TGTGCCAGCAGCCCTCACGGGGACTCCTACGAGCAGTACTTC.

The chain couples TRBV5-6 to TRBJ2-3; 7 bases agree with TRBD1. Germline V gene lookup returns CDR1 SGHDT and CDR2 YYEEEE. The CDR3 contains 14 residues. J gave up 6 bases and V 0 bases, and 4 bases lay outside the gene matches. The CDR3 sequence is CASSLEGALDTQYF. DNA of the CDR3: TGTGCCAGCAGCTTGGAGGGGGCCTTGGATACGCAGTATTTT.

This chain links TRBV5-4 with TRBJ2-5; no clear D gene. V was trimmed by 1 base and J by 1 base, leaving 5 bases between them. The CDR3 totals 13 residues. Per germline, CDR1 SGHNT and CDR2 YYREEE (reference sequence). Here the CDR3 DNA reads TGTGCCAGCAGCTTGACTACCCAAGAGACCCAGTACTTC. Residues: CASSLTTQETQYF.

V and J are TRBV6-1 and TRBJ1-4, with D uncertain. This CDR3 comprises 15 residues. Germline V CDR1 and CDR2: MNHNS, SASEGT. V lost 2 bases and J lost 3, with 10 bases in between. Written as DNA, the CDR3 is TGTGCCAGCAGTGAAAACTATGCTGCTAATGAAAAACTGTTTTTT. It translates to CASSENYAANEKLFF.

As for this clone: The junction departs from germline at one end; a sequencing error may be responsible. The genes are TRBV7-2 and TRBJ2-1; 13 bases are shared with TRBD2. The length of the CDR3 is 16 residues. Germline CDR1 and CDR2: SGHTA and FQGNSA. CDR3 nucleotide sequence: TGTGCCAGCAGCTCACTAGCGGGGGGGCCGCAGAATGAGCGGTTCTTC. Residues: CASSSLAGGPQNERFF.

The CDR3 here is CASSLRAGVQPQHF. The CDR3 nucleotides are TGCGCCAGCAGCTTGAGGGCAGGGGTCCAGCCCCAGCATTTT. J is TRBJ1-5 and V is TRBV5-1, with D perhaps matching TRBD1 (6 bases). CDR3 length: 14 amino acids. The V and J ends lost 1 base and 7 bases respectively, with 12 bases between them. Germline lookup yields CDR1 SGHRS and CDR2 YFSETQ. Based on the CDR3 plus reference TRBV5-1 and TRBJ1-5, the full variable domain is KAGVTQTPRYLIKTRGQQVTLSCSPISGHRSVSWYQQTPGQGLQFLFEYFSETQRNKGNFPGRFSGRQFSNSRSEMNVSTLELGDSALYLCASSLRAGVQPQHFGDGTRLSIL.

The chain is built from TRBV2 and TRBJ2-1; the D is unclear. This CDR3 region has 11 residues. V shed 5 bases and J shed 7 bases, with 6 bases lying between them. The germline V gene has CDR1 SNHLY and CDR2 FYNNEI. CDR3 loop: CASSLTNEQFF. The CDR3 DNA is TGTGCCAGCAGTCTGACAAATGAGCAGTTCTTC. Supplemented by reference TRBV2 and TRBJ2-1, the full variable domain reads EPEVTQTPSHQVTQMGQEVILRCVPISNHLYFYWYRQILGQKVEFLVSFYNNEISEKSEIFDDQFSVERPDGSNFTLKIRSTKLEDSAMYFCASSLTNEQFFGPGTRLTVL.

This chain uses TRBV6-1 with TRBJ2-3, with a tentative D call TRBD2 (5 bases). CDR1 is MNHNS and CDR2 is SASEGT in the germline V gene. With 4 bases removed from V and 2 bases from J, the gap between germline ends came to 13 bases. The CDR3 is 15 residues long. The CDR3 is CASSVGAASTDTQYF. The CDR3 DNA follows: TGTGCCAGCAGTGTCGGAGCGGCTTCCACAGATACGCAGTATTTT.

This clone has a handful of counts. The V and J genes are TRBV30 and TRBJ1-4; D is unclear. Germline lookup yields CDR1 GTSNPN and CDR2 SVGIG (reference sequence). This CDR3 is 13 amino acids long. Trimming removed 4 bases at V and 1 base at J, with 7 bases between. The CDR3 DNA sequence: TGTGCCTGGACGGGAAGAACTAATGAAAAACTGTTTTTT. Translated, it gives CAWTGRTNEKLFF.

The chain links TRBV10-3 to TRBJ2-7, with D maybe TRBD1 (6 bases). This CDR3 is built from 14 residues. V lost 2 bases and J 4 bases, leaving 12 bases between the germline ends. CDR1 is ENHRY and CDR2 is SYGVKD in the germline V gene. DNA for the CDR3: TGTGCCATCAGTGAGGTTGGGGGCCGGTACGAGCAGTACTTC. Protein product: CAISEVGGRYEQYF.